Below, 12 T cell receptor beta chains from the same sample are listed, as sequenced in a study of CD8 T cells in ankylosing spondylitis. Overall study findings and caveats: A TCR beta motif of fewer than ten highly homologous variants seemed to mark ankylosing spondylitis blood.

These receptors lack a known antigen. Each CDR3 protein gets one entry after TCRdb re-called the 5' RACE reads with MiXCR. The sample yields around 540,000 distinct CDR3 sequences, over 9.5% seen once. The sample was blood, either unsorted or a sorted T cell fraction (not recorded which). The origin of the receptors is a male donor with ankylosing spondylitis.

This chain connects TRBV19 to TRBJ2-1; TRBD2 matches at 8 bases. V shed 2 bases, J shed 10 bases, and the junction held 4 bases outside the gene matches. CDR1 LNHDA and CDR2 SQIVND come from the germline V gene (reference sequence). The CDR3 has 13 amino acids. The CDR3 spells CASSISGRGEQFF. The CDR3 DNA reads TGTGCCAGTAGTATATCCGGGAGGGGCGAGCAGTTCTTC.

This clonotype was recorded a few times. The chain recombines TRBV20-1 with TRBJ2-5; 8 bases line up with TRBD2. The V segment lost 3 bases and the J segment 4 bases; nucleotides outside the gene matches: 10. CDR3 length: 15 residues. CDR1 and CDR2 (germline): DFQATT, SNEGSKA (reference sequence). The chain's CDR3 is CSARLAAGEGETQYF. The CDR3 DNA is TGCAGTGCTAGGTTGGCAGCGGGAGAGGGAGAGACCCAGTACTTC.

The chain is built from TRBV29-1 and TRBJ1-1, with 10 nucleotides matching TRBD1. Germline V gene sequence: CDR1 SQVTM, CDR2 ANQGSEA. J was trimmed by 5 bases and V by 4 bases; bases with no gene match: 4. The CDR3 length is 13 residues. The CDR3 region is CSVARQGATEAFF. As DNA, the CDR3 is TGCAGCGTTGCGAGACAGGGGGCAACTGAAGCTTTCTTT.

The sample holds a few counts of this clonotype. The chain is built from TRBV30 and TRBJ2-1, with a possible D match to TRBD2 (7 bases). The length of the CDR3 is 14 residues. Germline lookup yields CDR1 GTSNPN and CDR2 SVGIG (reference sequence). V lost 7 bases to trimming and J lost 1 base, with 14 bases between them. The CDR3 region has the DNA TGTGCCTACCAAGGGGGGGGATCCTACAATGAGCAGTTCTTC. Protein: CAYQGGGSYNEQFF. Looking up the rest from reference TRBV30 and TRBJ2-1 gives the full variable domain: SQTIHQWPATLVQPVGSPLSLECTVEGTSNPNLYWYRQAAGRGLQLLFYSVGIGQISSEVPQNLSASRPQDRQFILSSKKLLLSDSGFYLCAYQGGGSYNEQFFGPGTRLTVL.

This chain joins TRBV7-2 and TRBJ1-1; D is possibly TRBD1 (5 bases). Germline assignment: CDR1 SGHTA and CDR2 FQGNSA. V was cut by 7 bases and J by 5 bases, with 14 bases left in between. The CDR3 is 13 residues long. The CDR3 nucleotides read TGTGCCAGCACCCTGACAGTTTCGACTGAAGCTTTCTTT. Its translation is CASTLTVSTEAFF.

This clonotype was counted ten times or more. V gene TRBV7-9 combines with J gene TRBJ2-6; D is ambiguous. The CDR3 spans 14 residues. Trimming left V 4 bases short and J 3 bases short, with 7 bases between. The germline V gene encodes CDR1 SEHNR and CDR2 FQNEAQ (reference sequence). The CDR3 here is CASSSWVGANVLTF. For the CDR3, the DNA is TGTGCCAGCAGCTCCTGGGTTGGGGCCAACGTCCTGACTTTC.

This clonotype was observed many times. V usage is TRBV7-9 and J usage is TRBJ1-2; no reliable D call. From germline, CDR1 is SEHNR and CDR2 FQNEAQ (reference sequence). V was clipped by 5 bases and J by 2 bases, with 6 bases between them. The CDR3 contains 12 residues. The CDR3 region has the DNA TGTGCCAGCAGCACGCCAAACTATGGCTACACCTTC. As protein: CASSTPNYGYTF.

The chain is built from TRBV11-2 and TRBJ1-1, with TRBD1 matching over 8 bases. The CDR3 runs to 14 residues. Unmatched junction bases numbered 6, after V lost 1 base and J lost 8 bases. Germline CDR1 is SGHAT and CDR2 is FQNNGV. As DNA, the CDR3 is TGTGCCAGCAGCTTAGTAGGACAGGGTGTCGAAGCTTTCTTT. It codes for CASSLVGQGVEAFF. Full variable domain (missing parts from reference TRBV11-2 and TRBJ1-1): EAGVAQSPRYKIIEKRQSVAFWCNPISGHATLYWYQQILGQGPKLLIQFQNNGVVDDSQLPKDRFSAERLKGVDSTLKIQPAKLEDSAVYLCASSLVGQGVEAFFGQGTRLTVV.

V is TRBV4-1 and J is TRBJ2-2, with D unresolved. Trimming took off 3 bases at V and 4 bases at J, with 12 bases between the two ends. This CDR3 spans 15 amino acids. The germline V gene has CDR1 MGHRA and CDR2 YSYEKL. The CDR3 DNA reads as TGCGCCAGCAGCCAGGGATTGGCCAGCACCGGGGAGCTGTTTTTT. Protein: CASSQGLASTGELFF.

Ten or more counts support this clonotype. V gene TRBV12-3 or TRBV12-4 combines with J gene TRBJ1-5; TRBD1 matches 7 bases. The CDR3 totals 14 residues. V lost 3 bases, J lost 4 bases, and 3 bases stayed unmatched. CDR3 in amino acids: CASSFGTVNQPQHF. CDR3 nucleotide sequence: TGTGCCAGCAGTTTTGGGACAGTGAATCAGCCCCAGCATTTT.

The chain uses TRBV11-2 and TRBJ2-3; TRBD2 is a possible D gene (6 bases). The V gene lost 4 bases and the J gene lost 3 bases, with 17 bases spanning the gap. The CDR3 has 16 residues. The V gene's germline CDR1 is SGHAT and CDR2 FQNNGV. The CDR3 DNA sequence: TGTGCCAGCAGCTCTAAGGCGGGAATCACGACAGATACGCAGTATTTT. Its translation: CASSSKAGITTDTQYF.

This clonotype occurred a few times. The chain couples TRBV20-1 to TRBJ2-3; tentatively, D is TRBD2 (5 bases). V was clipped by 3 bases and J by 4 bases, with 17 bases between them. Germline V lookup: CDR1 DFQATT, CDR2 SNEGSKA (reference sequence). The length of the CDR3 is 15 residues. CDR3 sequence (DNA): TGCAGTGCTAGGGAGTTATCGAAGAGGGCAGATACGCAGTATTTT. It is translated as CSARELSKRADTQYF.